This TCR beta chain was recovered during a study of graft-versus-host responses after intestinal transplantation. Study information: The recipients all started with anti-thymocyte globulin induction and then took tacrolimus and steroids for 2 to 4 years.

The CDR3 is 16 residues long. The J segment lost 6 bases and the V segment lost 1 base, leaving 4 bases of the junction unmatched. CDR1 and CDR2 (germline): LNHDA, SQIVND (reference sequence). Sequencing was performed with immunoSEQ multiplex PCR; in TCRdb, only in-frame clones are kept and a portion is missing. The table lists 81,000 or so clones, 85% to 95% of them singletons. Overall study findings and caveats: Allografts of one patient group, those with graft-donor T cell macrochimerism, had high graft-versus-host to host-versus-graft clonal ratios. Analysis identified GvH clones in recipient marrow, with some appearing first in ileum or blood.

In regard to this clone: Its antigen is unknown.

The sequenced sample was unstimulated CD8+ T cells sorted from spleen or lymph node cells, obtained before transplant. The V and J genes are TRBV19 and TRBJ2-1; 12 bases fit TRBD1. The source of this sequence is a human donor who was the organ donor for an intestinal transplant. CDR3 loop: CASSIGGQGAINEQFF. In DNA, the CDR3 is TGTGCCAGTAGTATAGGGGGACAGGGGGCTATCAATGAGCAGTTCTTC.